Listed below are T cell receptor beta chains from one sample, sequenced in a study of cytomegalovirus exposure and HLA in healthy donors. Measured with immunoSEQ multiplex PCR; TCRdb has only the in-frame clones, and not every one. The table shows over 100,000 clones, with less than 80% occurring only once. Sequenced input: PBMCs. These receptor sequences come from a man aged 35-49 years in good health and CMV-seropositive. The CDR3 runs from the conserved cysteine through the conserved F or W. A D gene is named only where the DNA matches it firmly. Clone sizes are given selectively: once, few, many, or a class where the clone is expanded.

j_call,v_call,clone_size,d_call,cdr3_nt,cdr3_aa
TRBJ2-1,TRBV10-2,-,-,TGCGCCAGCAGTGGGGGGGGCCCCTACAATGAGCAGTTCTTC,CASSGGGPYNEQFF
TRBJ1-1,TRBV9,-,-,TGTGCCAGCAGCGTAGCTCCGGTTTCTAACACTGAAGCTTTCTTT,CASSVAPVSNTEAFF
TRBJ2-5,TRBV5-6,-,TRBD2,TGTGCCAGCAGCCAGCGGGGGGGCCAAGAGACCCAGTACTTC,CASSQRGGQETQYF
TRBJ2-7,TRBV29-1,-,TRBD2,TGCAGCGTTGAGGGGGGGGGTCTAGTAGGGTCCTACGAGCAGTACTTC,CSVEGGGLVGSYEQYF
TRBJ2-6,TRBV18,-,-,TGTGCCAGCTCACCCGGGTTAGCCAACGTCCTGACTTTC,CASSPGLANVLTF
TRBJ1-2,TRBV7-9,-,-,TGTGCCAGCAGCTTAAGCGACCACTATGGCTACACCTTC,CASSLSDHYGYTF
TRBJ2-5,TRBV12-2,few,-,TGTGCAAAGGGGCTAGCGGGCGGCGAGACCCAGTACTTC,CAKGLAGGETQYF
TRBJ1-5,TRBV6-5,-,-,TGTGCCAGCAGAGACCGGGGAGATGGCAATCAGCCCCAGCATTTT,CASRDRGDGNQPQHF
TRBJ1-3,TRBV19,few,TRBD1,TGTGCCAGTACCGGATGGGCTGGACAGGATGGAAACACCATATATTTT,CASTGWAGQDGNTIYF
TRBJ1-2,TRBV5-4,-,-,TGTGCCAGCAGCTTAGGGGCGAGCTATGGCTACACCTTC,CASSLGASYGYTF
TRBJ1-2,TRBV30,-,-,TGTGCCTCCTCGGGGGGTGCCCTATCTTCTATGCGCTACACCTTC,CASSGGALSSMRYTF
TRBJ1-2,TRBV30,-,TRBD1,TGTGCCTGGGCGAGGACAGGGGGCGGAGGGTATGGCTACACCTTC,CAWARTGGGGYGYTF
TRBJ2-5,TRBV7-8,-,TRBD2,TGTGCCAGCAGCTTACTAGCGGGAGTGGAGACCCAGTACTTC,CASSLLAGVETQYF
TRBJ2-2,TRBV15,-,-,TGTGCCACCAGCAGGGCAGGTAACACCGGGGAGCTGTTTTTT,CATSRAGNTGELFF
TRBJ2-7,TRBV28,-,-,TGTGCCAGCAGTTTGTGGGGAGGAACAACCTACGAGCAGTACTTC,CASSLWGGTTYEQYF
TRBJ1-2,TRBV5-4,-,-,TGTGCCAGCAGCTTGGGCGGATCCGCTAACTATGGCTACACCTTC,CASSLGGSANYGYTF
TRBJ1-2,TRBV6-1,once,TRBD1,TGTGCCAGCAGTAGGGGGCCAGAAGGCTACACCTTC,CASSRGPEGYTF
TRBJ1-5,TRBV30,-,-,TGTGCCTGGAGCGAGACAGGAAGTCAGCCCCAGCATTTT,CAWSETGSQPQHF
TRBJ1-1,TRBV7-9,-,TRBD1,TGTGCCAGCAGCTTAGGAGACAGGGAGAACACTGAAGCTTTCTTT,CASSLGDRENTEAFF
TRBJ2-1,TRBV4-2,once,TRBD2,TGTGCCAGCAGCCAATGGTTTCTAGCGGGAAAATACAATGAGCAGTTCTTC,CASSQWFLAGKYNEQFF
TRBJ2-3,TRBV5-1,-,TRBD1,TGCGCCAGCAGCTTGTATATCCGGACAGGGAAAGCAGATACGCAGTATTTT,CASSLYIRTGKADTQYF
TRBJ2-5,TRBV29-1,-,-,TGCAGCGGACGGGACTCCGTGGAGACCCAGTACTTC,CSGRDSVETQYF
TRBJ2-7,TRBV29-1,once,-,TGCAGCGTTGAAGATCCCGGGGATCGCCACGAGCAGTACTTC,CSVEDPGDRHEQYF
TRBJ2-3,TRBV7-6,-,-,TGTGCCAGCAGCTTATCTCTACTAGCAACTAGCACAGATACGCAGTATTTT,CASSLSLLATSTDTQYF
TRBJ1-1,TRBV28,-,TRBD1,TGTGCCAGCAGGGGACAGGGAGCTTTCTTT,CASRGQGAFF
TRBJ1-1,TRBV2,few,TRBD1,TGTGCCAGCAGCGAACGAGGGACAGACGTGGCTGAAGCTTTCTTT,CASSERGTDVAEAFF
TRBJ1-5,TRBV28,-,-,TGTGCCAGCAGGCTGACTAGGGGATCTCGCAATCAGCCCCAGCATTTT,CASRLTRGSRNQPQHF
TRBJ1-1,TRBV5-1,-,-,TGCGCCAGCAGCTCTTCGACAGACACTGAAGCTTTCTTT,CASSSSTDTEAFF
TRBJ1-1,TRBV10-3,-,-,TGTGCCATCAGTGAAGGGGTCAGCCTTGAAGCTTTCTTT,CAISEGVSLEAFF
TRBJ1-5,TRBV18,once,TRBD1,TGTGCCAGCTCACCCCTCAGGGGGCCAGATCAGCCCCAGCATTTT,CASSPLRGPDQPQHF
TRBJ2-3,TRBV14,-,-,TGTGCCAGCAGCCAAGTAGCTACGCAGTATTTT,CASSQVATQYF
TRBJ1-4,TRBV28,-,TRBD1,TGTGCCAGCAGTTTACCCCTCACCGGGACAGGGAATGAAAAACTGTTTTTT,CASSLPLTGTGNEKLFF
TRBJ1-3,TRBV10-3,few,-,TGTGCCATCAGTGTGGGTGGAGTTGGAGACACCATATATTTT,CAISVGGVGDTIYF
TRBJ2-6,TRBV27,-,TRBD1,TGTGCCAGCAGTTCCTACAGGGGATCAGATCCTTCTGGGGCCAACGTCCTGACTTTC,CASSSYRGSDPSGANVLTF
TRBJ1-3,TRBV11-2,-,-,TGTGCCAGCAGCTTAGGGAGATCAAACTCTGGAAACACCATATATTTT,CASSLGRSNSGNTIYF
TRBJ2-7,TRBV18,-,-,TGTGCCAGCTCACCACAGGGGTCTCGGGAGCAGTACTTC,CASSPQGSREQYF
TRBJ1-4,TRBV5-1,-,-,TGCGCCAGCAGCTTGGGGCAGGGAATAGAACTGTTTTTT,CASSLGQGIELFF
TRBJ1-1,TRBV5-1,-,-,TGCGCCAGCGCGTCGGGGTTTAACACTGAAGCTTTCTTT,CASASGFNTEAFF
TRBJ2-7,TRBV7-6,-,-,TGTGCCAGCAGCTTAGCGCAAGGAGTAGGCCCATCCTACGAGCAGTACTTC,CASSLAQGVGPSYEQYF
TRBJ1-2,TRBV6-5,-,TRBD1,TGTGCCAGCAGACTAACAGGGGCCAATGGCTACACCTTC,CASRLTGANGYTF
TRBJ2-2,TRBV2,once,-,TGTGCCAGCAGTGCCCAAAACACCGGGGAGCTGTTTTTT,CASSAQNTGELFF
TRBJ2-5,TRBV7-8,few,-,TGTGCCAGCAGCCCCCACTCGGACTTTCAAGAGACCCAGTACTTC,CASSPHSDFQETQYF
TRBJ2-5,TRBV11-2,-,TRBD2,TGTGCCAGCAGTTCCACCACGACTAGCGGGGGCCAAGAGACCCAGTACTTC,CASSSTTTSGGQETQYF
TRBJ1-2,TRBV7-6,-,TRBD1,TGTGCCAGCAGTCATCGGGGACAGGGCAACTATGGCTACACCTTC,CASSHRGQGNYGYTF
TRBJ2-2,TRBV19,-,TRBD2,TGTGCCAGTAGTTTCCTAGCGGGAGCGAACACCGGGGAGCTGTTTTTT,CASSFLAGANTGELFF
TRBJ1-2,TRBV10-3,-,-,TGTGCCATCAGATCGGACAGAGGCGGTGCTGGCTACACCTTC,CAIRSDRGGAGYTF